Following are 19 T cell receptor beta chains from one sample sequenced in a study of Ad26.COV2.S vaccination and SARS-CoV-2 variants. The treatment denotes: roughly 18 received Ad26.COV2.S at low or high dose, single or two shots; 5 received placebo; per-sample allocation not given. After the first vaccine or placebo injection, samples were drawn on day 63. Sequenced by immunoSEQ multiplex PCR; TCRdb stores in-frame clones only, minus some. Of hundreds of thousands of clones listed, 70% to 90% were seen once; the top ten hold around 1.5%. The sequences come from peripheral blood, collected in a trial of Ad26.COV2.S vaccine versus placebo. The receptors here all came from a person between 18 and 65 years old who received the Ad26.COV2.S COVID-19 vaccine or a placebo.

The chain employs TRBV18 and TRBJ1-1; possible D gene TRBD1, 6 bases. This CDR3 has 13 amino acids. Trimming left V 7 bases short and J 4 bases short, with 13 bases between. CDR1 is KGHSH, CDR2 LQKENI, per germline. The CDR3 reads CASLDGQLTEAFF. The CDR3 DNA reads TGTGCCAGCTTAGACGGACAGCTCACTGAAGCTTTCTTT.

This chain joins TRBV30 and TRBJ2-7; D may be TRBD2 (6 bases). Germline V gives CDR1 GTSNPN, CDR2 SVGIG (reference sequence). V was trimmed by 3 bases and J by 3 bases, leaving 9 bases between them. The CDR3 spans 12 residues. CDR3 sequence: CAWSGEDYEQYF. In DNA form, the CDR3 reads TGTGCCTGGAGCGGGGAGGACTACGAGCAGTACTTC.

The CDR3 nucleotides read TGTGCCAGCAGCTTACATCGGGGGGTGGCCAAAAACATTCAGTACTTC. Its translation: CASSLHRGVAKNIQYF. This sequence joins TRBV7-2 and TRBJ2-4; 7 nucleotides match TRBD2. V was clipped by 2 bases and J by 1 base; unmatched bases: 5. The CDR3 length is 16 residues. Germline CDR1 and CDR2: SGHTA and FQGNSA.

A word on this clone: The identical CDR3 is also encoded by other nucleotide sequences in the sample. The chain couples TRBV9 to TRBJ1-3; the D is unclear. Trimming stripped 2 bases from V and 3 bases from J, with 9 bases between. CDR3 length: 14 amino acids. CDR1 and CDR2 (germline): SGDLS, YYNGEE. CDR3 sequence reads: CASSVLGNGNTIYF. In nucleotides, the CDR3 is TGTGCCAGCAGCGTTCTGGGGAATGGAAACACCATATATTTT.

V is TRBV4-2 and J is TRBJ1-6; D gene uncertain. Germline V gene data show CDR1 as LGHNA and CDR2 as YNFKEQ. Trimming took 0 bases from V and 9 from J, leaving 15 bases between them. The CDR3 length is 16 residues. CDR3 loop: CASSQDRHGPGSPLHF. The DNA for the CDR3 is TGTGCCAGCAGCCAAGATCGTCACGGGCCGGGTTCACCCCTCCACTTT.

The rearrangement joins TRBV19 to TRBJ2-1; D is perhaps TRBD2 (5 bases). Germline CDR1 and CDR2: LNHDA and SQIVND (reference sequence). Trimming removed 5 bases at V and 4 bases at J, with 9 bases between. The CDR3 is made up of 13 amino acids. CDR3 loop: CASSEEGYNEQFF. The CDR3 nucleotides read TGTGCCAGTAGTGAAGAGGGTTACAATGAGCAGTTCTTC.

Of note for this clone: The sample holds other DNA sequences that translate to the same CDR3. This chain links TRBV30 with TRBJ2-7; D gene uncertain. V was cut by 2 bases and J by 2 bases, with 4 bases left in between. The germline gives CDR1 GTSNPN, CDR2 SVGIG (reference sequence). CDR3 size: 11 residues. The CDR3: CAWSNTYEQYF. CDR3 in DNA: TGTGCCTGGAGTAATACCTACGAGCAGTACTTC. The whole variable domain, filled in from reference TRBV30 and TRBJ2-7, reads SQTIHQWPATLVQPVGSPLSLECTVEGTSNPNLYWYRQAAGRGLQLLFYSVGIGQISSEVPQNLSASRPQDRQFILSSKKLLLSDSGFYLCAWSNTYEQYFGPGTRLTVT.

The CDR3 here is CASSLDRVYEQYF. In DNA, the CDR3 is TGTGCCAGCAGTCTGGACAGGGTATACGAGCAGTACTTC. The chain links TRBV12-3 or TRBV12-4 to TRBJ2-7, with 8 bases fitting TRBD1. This CDR3 has 13 residues. The V and J ends lost 5 bases and 4 bases, in that order; junction bases with no gene match: 4.

The chain is built from TRBV7-8 and TRBJ1-1, with 8 bases that match TRBD1. This CDR3 is built from 14 residues. Germline V lookup: CDR1 SGHVS, CDR2 FQNEAQ. V lost 5 bases and J lost 3; bases outside the gene matches: 5. The CDR3 is CASSTDRVYTEAFF. The CDR3 region has the DNA TGTGCCAGCAGCACGGACAGGGTTTACACTGAAGCTTTCTTT.

The chain employs TRBV5-6 and TRBJ1-3; no definite D call. V lost 2 bases, J lost 8 bases, and 14 bases lay in between. Germline values: CDR1 SGHDT, CDR2 YYEEEE. The CDR3 totals 14 residues. CDR3 in DNA: TGTGCCAGCAGCTTTGGGCCCCAAGGCTACACCATATATTTT. Translated: CASSFGPQGYTIYF.

This sequence joins TRBV6-5 and TRBJ2-1, with D unclear. The CDR3 is 14 amino acids. Looked up from germline, CDR1 is MNHEY and CDR2 is SVGAGI. The ends were cut back, 8 bases at V and 2 bases at J, with 13 bases in the middle. In nucleotides, the CDR3 is TGTGCCAGCGTCCGCGACGGAACCTACAATGAGCAGTTCTTC. This gives the protein CASVRDGTYNEQFF.

The chain is built from TRBV7-2 and TRBJ1-3; a weak D match, TRBD1 (6 bases). Trimming removed 5 bases at V and 5 bases at J, with 19 bases between. Germline loops: CDR1 SGHTA, CDR2 FQGNSA. The CDR3 sequence is 16 residues long. CDR3 sequence (DNA): TGTGCCAGCAGCCAAGGGGTACAGGGCTTTAGAAACACCATATATTTT. Translating gives CASSQGVQGFRNTIYF.

This chain connects TRBV6-5 to TRBJ2-5; 10 bases align to TRBD2. CDR1 MNHEY and CDR2 SVGAGI come from the germline V gene. Germline trimming cut 8 bases from V and 9 bases from J; bases unmatched to any gene: 6. This CDR3 spans 12 amino acids. The CDR3 sequence: CASPIAGGPQYF. The DNA of the CDR3 is TGTGCCAGCCCGATAGCGGGGGGCCCCCAGTACTTC.

This clone was seen once. The CDR3: CASRRLDRGPNTEAFF. In DNA, the CDR3 is TGTGCCAGCAGAAGATTGGACAGGGGCCCTAACACTGAAGCTTTCTTT. This rearrangement joins TRBV27 to TRBJ1-1, with 9 bases identical to TRBD1. The CDR3 is 16 amino acids. Losses at the gene ends were 6 bases for V and 2 bases for J; bases not matched to a gene: 10. The germline V gene has CDR1 MNHEY and CDR2 SMNVEV (reference sequence).

V usage is TRBV7-9 and J usage is TRBJ2-5; D gene uncertain. Between the trimmed V and J ends, which lost 4 bases and 4 bases, there was a span of 16 bases. The CDR3 is 15 residues long. Germline lookup yields CDR1 SEHNR and CDR2 FQNEAQ (reference sequence). The DNA for the CDR3 is TGTGCCAGCAGCTCCCTCCGGATAAGAGGAGAGACCCAGTACTTC. The encoded protein is CASSSLRIRGETQYF.

This rearrangement joins TRBV11-2 to TRBJ2-1; unclear D gene. V was clipped by 1 base and J by 2 bases, with 6 bases between them. The CDR3 is made up of 14 amino acids. In germline, CDR1 is SGHAT, CDR2 FQNNGV. In DNA, the CDR3 is TGTGCCAGCAGCTTAGGCGGCGCCTACAATGAGCAGTTCTTC. This translates into CASSLGGAYNEQFF. The complete variable domain, with remaining parts taken from reference TRBV11-2 and TRBJ2-1, reads EAGVAQSPRYKIIEKRQSVAFWCNPISGHATLYWYQQILGQGPKLLIQFQNNGVVDDSQLPKDRFSAERLKGVDSTLKIQPAKLEDSAVYLCASSLGGAYNEQFFGPGTRLTVL.

Here the CDR3 DNA reads TGCAGCGCCCAGATTTCGGCATACACTGAAGCTTTCTTT. The encoded protein is CSAQISAYTEAFF. The genes are TRBV29-1 and TRBJ1-1; D unclear. Trimming shortened V by 7 bases and J by 3 bases, and 15 bases separated the two germline ends. The germline gives CDR1 SQVTM, CDR2 ANQGSEA. The CDR3 has 13 residues. The full variable domain, in which reference TRBV29-1 and TRBJ1-1 provide the parts outside the CDR3, is SAVISQKPSRDICQRGTSLTIQCQVDSQVTMMFWYRQQPGQSLTLIATANQGSEATYESGFVIDKFPISRPNLTFSTLTVSNMSPEDSSIYLCSAQISAYTEAFFGQGTRLTVV.

The rearrangement joins TRBV19 to TRBJ1-6; D may be TRBD1 (6 bases). The CDR3 contains 15 residues. Trimming took off 5 bases at V and 7 bases at J, with 15 bases between the two ends. In germline, CDR1 is LNHDA, CDR2 SQIVND (reference sequence). The CDR3 here is CASSLYGGANSPLHF. Here the CDR3 DNA reads TGTGCCAGTAGTTTGTATGGGGGGGCCAATTCACCCCTCCACTTT.

Of note for this clone: Other DNA sequences in the same sample also yield this CDR3. The gene calls are TRBV27 and TRBJ1-6, with 7 bases matching TRBD1. Germline trimming cut 1 base from V and 6 bases from J; bases unmatched to any gene: 3. Germline V gene lookup returns CDR1 MNHEY and CDR2 SMNVEV (reference sequence). The CDR3 is made up of 15 amino acids. DNA for the CDR3: TGTGCCAGCAGTTTATTCGGGACAGCTAATTCACCCCTCCACTTT. It translates to CASSLFGTANSPLHF.